This TCR beta chain came from a study of identical twins. Study results and caveats: Modeled out-of-frame TCR alpha sharing in monozygotic twins fell below observed levels. Cord blood beta clonotypes present at high abundance carried fewer insertions; no such pattern appeared in memory repertoires.

The V and J ends lost 6 bases and 4 bases respectively, with 12 bases between them. This CDR3 region has 13 residues. A universal primer site was created by template switching, with the cDNA bearing unique molecular identifiers. TCRdb redid the calling of the 5' RACE reads with MiXCR, one entry per CDR3 protein. The sample includes about 220,000 distinct CDR3 sequences, 6% to 8% of them seen just once. In this sample, this clonotype turned up many times. The antigen is not known. This sample was also put to use in a study of yellow fever vaccine responses in identical twins.

The receptor was derived from a woman aged 18 to 35 in good health. The sequencing input was CD8+ T cells sorted from blood. This sequence joins TRBV12-3 or TRBV12-4 and TRBJ2-5, with D possibly being TRBD1 (5 bases). CDR3 nucleotides: TGTGCCAGCAGCTACCAGGGTGGAGAGACCCAGTACTTC. It is translated as CASSYQGGETQYF.